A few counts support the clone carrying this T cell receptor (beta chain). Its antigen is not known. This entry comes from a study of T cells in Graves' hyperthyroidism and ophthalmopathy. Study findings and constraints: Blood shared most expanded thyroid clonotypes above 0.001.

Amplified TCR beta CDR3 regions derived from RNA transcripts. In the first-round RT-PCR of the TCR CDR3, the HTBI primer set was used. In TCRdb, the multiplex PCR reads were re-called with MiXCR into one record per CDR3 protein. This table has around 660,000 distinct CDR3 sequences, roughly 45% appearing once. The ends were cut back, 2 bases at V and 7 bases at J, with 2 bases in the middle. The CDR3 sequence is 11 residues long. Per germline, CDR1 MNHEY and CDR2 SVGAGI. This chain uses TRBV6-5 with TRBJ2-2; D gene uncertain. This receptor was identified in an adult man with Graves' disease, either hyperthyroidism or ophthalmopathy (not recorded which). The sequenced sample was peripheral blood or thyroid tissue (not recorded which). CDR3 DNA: TGTGCCAGCAGTTACGACGGGGAGCTGTTTTTT. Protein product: CASSYDGELFF.